This T cell receptor (beta chain) is drawn from a study of blood T cell repertoires in COVID-19. Study background: The samples span acute and convalescent COVID-19 from the United States, Italy and Spain. Sources were T cells, B-cell-depleted T cells, or PBMCs; the material itself was cDNA or gDNA.

In the authors' workflow: Reference gene primer amplification yielded estimated nucleated cell counts. This table comes from immunoSEQ multiplex PCR, and its TCRdb copy is limited to in-frame clones, with some not included. D and trimming come from the DNA, and the V and J calls and clone size come from that table. The sample carries roughly 50,000 clones, approximately 80% recorded once. The receptor was derived from a human donor with active or convalescent COVID-19. The donor label of this sample is uncertain. The sample consisted of peripheral blood.

The CDR3 loop is CASSYRGGYTF. Here the CDR3 DNA reads TGTGCCAGCAGCTACAGGGGTGGCTACACCTTC. The rearrangement links TRBV11-1 to TRBJ1-2, with TRBD1 identical over 7 bases. The CDR3 consists of 11 residues. The germline gives CDR1 SGHAT, CDR2 FQDESV (reference sequence). After removal of 4 bases from V and 7 bases from J, the junction contained 0 bases not matched to a gene.